A selection of T cell receptor beta chains follows, all from one sample in a study of Ad26.COV2.S vaccination and SARS-CoV-2 variants. Profiling relied on immunoSEQ multiplex PCR, and the TCRdb table lists in-frame clones only, not all of them. The table records about 390,000 clones, around 92% of them present only once. The source material was peripheral blood, sampled in a trial of Ad26.COV2.S vaccine versus placebo. Receptors were obtained from a person aged 18-60 years who received the Ad26.COV2.S COVID-19 vaccine or a placebo. CDR3s include the opening cysteine and the closing phenylalanine or tryptophan. D genes are given only for firm matches.

>NA|TRBJ1-2|TRBV4-3
TGCGCCAGCAGCCAAGATGGTGGGTCCTATGGCTACACCTTC
CASSQDGGSYGYTF
>TRBD2|TRBJ2-7|TRBV7-2
TGTGCCAGCAGCTTAGTCGCGGGGGGCCTATCGACCTACGAGCAGTACTTC
CASSLVAGGLSTYEQYF
>TRBD2|TRBJ2-7|TRBV9
TGTGCCAGCAGCCCCGGGGGGGGACCCTACGAGCAGTACTTC
CASSPGGGPYEQYF
>TRBD1|TRBJ2-2|TRBV27
TGTGCCAGCAAAATGGGGACAGGGGGCCCCACCGGGGAGCTGTTTTTT
CASKMGTGGPTGELFF
>TRBD1|TRBJ2-1|TRBV11-2
TGTGCCAGCAGCCCAAGACAGGGAAGCTTTAATGAGCAGTTCTTC
CASSPRQGSFNEQFF
>NA|TRBJ2-7|TRBV28
TGTGCCAGCAGTTTTACATCCACCTACGAGCAGTACTTC
CASSFTSTYEQYF
>TRBD2|TRBJ2-7|TRBV11-2
TGTGCCAGCACCAAGGGAGGGAGGCGGGGGGGTCCCTACGAGCAGTACTTC
CASTKGGRRGGPYEQYF
>TRBD1|TRBJ2-7|TRBV9
TGTGCCAGCAGCCCACGAGGGGGACAGATCTCCTACGAGCAGTACTTC
CASSPRGGQISYEQYF
>NA|TRBJ1-1|TRBV21-1
TGTGCCAGCAGCAAAGGGGATGTCAACAGGGGCACTGAAGCTTTCTTT
CASSKGDVNRGTEAFF
>NA|TRBJ2-7|TRBV18
TGTGCCAGCTCACCAGATTACGAGCAGTACTTC
CASSPDYEQYF
>NA|TRBJ2-1|TRBV6-6
TGTGCCAGCAGTTACAGGTTCAATGAGCAGTTCTTC
CASSYRFNEQFF
>TRBD1|TRBJ1-2|TRBV19
TGTGCCAGTAGTGCGACAGGGCACGGCTATGGCTACACCTTC
CASSATGHGYGYTF
>TRBD2|TRBJ2-5|TRBV27
TGTGCCAGCAGTTCCCAAGGGCTAGCGGGGGGGGAGACCCAGTACTTC
CASSSQGLAGGETQYF
>NA|TRBJ1-3|TRBV19
TGTGCCAGTAGCGACGCAGGATCTGGAAACACCATATATTTT
CASSDAGSGNTIYF
>NA|TRBJ2-3|TRBV5-4
TGTGCCAGCAGCTTGTCAGGGGGGGGCCTGGCAGATACGCAGTATTTT
CASSLSGGGLADTQYF
>TRBD2|TRBJ2-3|TRBV7-8
TGTGCCAGCAGCTCAGATCGGACTAGCGGGGGGGGTGCAGATACGCAGTATTTT
CASSSDRTSGGGADTQYF
>NA|TRBJ1-6|TRBV7-2
TGTGCCAGCAGCTTAACAGGCGGTTCACCCCTCCACTTT
CASSLTGGSPLHF
>NA|TRBJ2-7|TRBV7-9
TGTGCCAGCAGCGAGACGGGAACCTACGAGCAGTACTTC
CASSETGTYEQYF
>TRBD1|TRBJ1-1|TRBV10-2
TGCGCCAGCATGTACCTGGGACAGGGGAACACTGAAGCTTTCTTT
CASMYLGQGNTEAFF
>TRBD1|TRBJ2-7|TRBV12-5
TGTGCTAGTGGTTTGGGACAGGGAATAGGGGAGCAGTACTTC
CASGLGQGIGEQYF
>TRBD1|TRBJ1-6|TRBV25-1
TGTGCCAGTACAAGGACAGGGGAGAATTCACCCCTCCACTTT
CASTRTGENSPLHF
>NA|TRBJ1-3|TRBV7-9
TGTGCCAGCAGCTTAGTTTTACAGGGTGGAAACACCATATATTTT
CASSLVLQGGNTIYF
>NA|TRBJ1-1|TRBV29-1
TGCAGCGGACAGCTACAGTACATGAACACTGAAGCTTTCTTT
CSGQLQYMNTEAFF
>NA|TRBJ1-2|TRBV28
TGTGCCAGCAACCAGGGTCCAGGGAACTATGGCTACACCTTC
CASNQGPGNYGYTF
>NA|TRBJ2-7|TRBV6-6
TGTGCCAGCAGTTCCCGAGCCAGGGCCCGCTACGAGCAGTACTTC
CASSSRARARYEQYF
>TRBD1|TRBJ2-7|TRBV27
TGTGCCAGCATGCCGGGGACAGGGAAGGGGGAGGGGTACGAGCAGTACTTC
CASMPGTGKGEGYEQYF
>NA|TRBJ1-2|TRBV19
TGTGCCAGTAGTATTGGTTCGGCAGACTATGGCTACACCTTC
CASSIGSADYGYTF
>NA|TRBJ2-1|TRBV19
TGTGCCAGTAGTATAGGGCAGGGGAGGAATGAGCAGTTCTTC
CASSIGQGRNEQFF